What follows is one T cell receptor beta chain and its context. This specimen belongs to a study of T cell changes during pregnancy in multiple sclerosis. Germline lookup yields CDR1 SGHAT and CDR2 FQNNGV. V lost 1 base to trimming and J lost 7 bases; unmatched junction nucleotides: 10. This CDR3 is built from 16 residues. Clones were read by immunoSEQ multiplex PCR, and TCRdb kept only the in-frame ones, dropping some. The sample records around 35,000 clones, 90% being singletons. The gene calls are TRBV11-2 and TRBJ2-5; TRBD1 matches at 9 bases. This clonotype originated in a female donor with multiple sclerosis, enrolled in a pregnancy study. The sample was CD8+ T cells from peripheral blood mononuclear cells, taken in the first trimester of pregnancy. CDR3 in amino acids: CASSLVGGQGGRTQYF. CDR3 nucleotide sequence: TGTGCCAGCAGCTTAGTGGGGGGACAGGGAGGTAGGACCCAGTACTTC.